Shown below are 11 T cell receptor beta chains from a single sample sequenced in a study of molecular identifiers for immune sequencing clone quantification. TCRdb ran MiXCR on the PCR reads and lists one entry per CDR3 protein. The top ten hold around 0.7% of the sample, which has 300,000 to 400,000 distinct CDR3 sequences, about 22% seen once. The sample taken for sequencing was naive CD8+ T cells from blood, with Jurkat cell RNA spiked in. The subset denotes: FACS-sorted CD8+CD4-CCR7+CD45RA+ naive T cells. The receptors shown here come from a human donor in good health. Some libraries in this study had Jurkat cell RNA spiked in.

On this clonotype: A much larger clone sits a single nucleotide away, making a read error possible. This chain uses TRBV7-9 with TRBJ2-7; D is perhaps TRBD1 (5 bases). Germline CDR1 is SEHNR and CDR2 is FQNEAQ (reference sequence). Trimming removed 8 bases from V and 4 bases from J, with 9 bases in between. The CDR3 runs to 11 residues. This CDR3 reads CASDSDYEQYF. CDR3 bases: TGTGCCAGCGACAGCGATTACGAGCAGTACTTC.

Turning to this clonotype: Sequence at one end of the junction differs from germline and may be a read error. The chain recombines TRBV20-1 with TRBJ2-7; D uncertain. The germline CDR1 and CDR2 sequences are DFQATT and SNEGSKA (reference sequence). CDR3 size: 15 residues. The CDR3 DNA is TGTAGTGCTAGATCACCAGACTCGAGCTCCTACGAGCAGTACTTC. This encodes CSARSPDSSSYEQYF.

This clonotype was detected many times. V is TRBV5-1 and J is TRBJ2-3; 9 positions match TRBD1. CDR1 is SGHRS, CDR2 YFSETQ, per germline. The CDR3 has 14 amino acids. V shed 4 bases and J 8 bases; nucleotides not matched to a gene: 8. CDR3 coding DNA: TGCGCCAGCAGCCCTGGACAGGGGTCCGGTACGCAGTATTTT. Translated, it gives CASSPGQGSGTQYF.

The chain uses TRBV27 and TRBJ2-3; 7 nucleotides align to TRBD2. The germline V gene encodes CDR1 MNHEY and CDR2 SMNVEV (reference sequence). The CDR3 is 18 residues long. V lost 5 bases and J lost 2; bases outside the gene matches: 16. The CDR3 here is CASSPISLLAYYTDTQYF. CDR3 nucleotides: TGTGCCAGCAGTCCAATATCCCTACTAGCGTACTACACAGATACGCAGTATTTT.

This clonotype was picked up a small number of times. The rearrangement joins TRBV7-9 to TRBJ1-4; perhaps TRBD1 as D (5 bases). The CDR3 has 16 residues. The V gene lost 3 bases and the J gene lost 8 bases, with 19 bases spanning the gap. Germline V gene lookup returns CDR1 SEHNR and CDR2 FQNEAQ (reference sequence). The chain's CDR3 is CASSFDLEDNIEKLFF. The CDR3, as DNA: TGTGCCAGCAGCTTTGACCTCGAGGACAACATAGAAAAACTGTTTTTT.

This clonotype was detected ten times or more. The rearrangement joins TRBV2 to TRBJ2-7, with a tentative D call TRBD1 (5 bases). Trimming removed 3 bases at V and 7 bases at J, with 19 bases between. The CDR3 consists of 15 residues. Looked up from germline, CDR1 is SNHLY and CDR2 is FYNNEI. CDR3 loop: CASSETDWPPEEQYF. The CDR3 nucleotides are TGTGCCAGCAGTGAGACAGATTGGCCCCCGGAGGAGCAGTACTTC.

In this sample, this clonotype turned up a few times. This sequence joins TRBV5-4 and TRBJ2-5; no clear D. CDR1 and CDR2 from the germline V gene are SGHNT and YYREEE (reference sequence). The CDR3 has 14 amino acids. Trimming took 0 bases from V and 4 from J, leaving 10 bases between them. CDR3 nucleotide sequence: TGTGCCAGCAGCTTGGTTGGGTGGGCAGAGACCCAGTACTTC. It specifies CASSLVGWAETQYF.

V usage is TRBV19 and J usage is TRBJ1-1; 8 nucleotides line up with TRBD1. V trimming: 3 bases; J trimming: 6 bases; junction bases outside the gene matches: 6. The length of the CDR3 is 14 residues. Germline loops: CDR1 LNHDA, CDR2 SQIVND (reference sequence). CDR3 residues: CASSIGGRGPEAFF. In DNA, the CDR3 is TGTGCCAGTAGTATTGGAGGCAGGGGGCCTGAAGCTTTCTTT.

The table lists this clonotype with many counts. The J gene is TRBJ2-7, the V gene TRBV5-5; 9 nucleotides align to TRBD1. This CDR3 is 15 amino acids long. The germline gives CDR1 SGHKS, CDR2 YYEKEE (reference sequence). Trimming cost V 2 bases and J 0 bases; bases outside gene matches: 3. The CDR3 bases are TGTGCCAGCAGCTTAACAGGGGGCTACTCCTACGAGCAGTACTTC. This codes for CASSLTGGYSYEQYF.

Ten or more counts support this clonotype. V is TRBV7-9 and J is TRBJ2-1; D gene ambiguous. The germline V gene encodes CDR1 SEHNR and CDR2 FQNEAQ (reference sequence). V was pared by 1 base and J by 1 base, with 11 bases between. The CDR3 loop spans 16 amino acids. CDR3 nucleotides: TGTGCCAGCAGCTTAGTTGTGGGCCCGTCCTACAATGAGCAGTTCTTC. Translated: CASSLVVGPSYNEQFF.

In this sample, this clonotype turned up many times. The CDR3 region has the DNA TGTGCCAGCAGCTTAGGATTGCGGGATATTAACAATGAGCAGTTCTTC. Protein: CASSLGLRDINNEQFF. This chain joins TRBV7-2 and TRBJ2-1; D possibly corresponds to TRBD2 (6 bases). V lost 1 base to trimming and J lost 5 bases, with 15 bases between them. This CDR3 has 16 residues. CDR1 is SGHTA, CDR2 FQGNSA, per germline.